The entry that follows covers one T cell receptor beta chain sequence. The data derive from a study of blood T cell repertoires in COVID-19. Study overall: T cells, B-cell-depleted T cells, or PBMCs supplied cDNA or gDNA.

As handled by the study authors: Cell counts per sample came from amplifying reference gene primers. Profiling relied on immunoSEQ multiplex PCR, and the TCRdb table lists in-frame clones only, not all of them. V and J calls plus clone size are reproduced from that table; the DNA served to infer D and trimming. The sample holds some 320,000 clones, approximately 81% seen once. Clinical history as reported by participants underpinned cohort assignment. Exposed participants encountered a COVID-19 case during the 2 weeks preceding study entry. This receptor was obtained from a woman aged 25-40 years who had been exposed to COVID-19. The sample taken for sequencing was PBMCs or T cells enriched from blood (not recorded which).

The CDR3 DNA sequence: TGCGCCAGCAGCCAGAAGGGGGGGAAACGGATGGAAAACATTCAGTACTTC. Its protein product is CASSQKGGKRMENIQYF. This chain links TRBV4-1 with TRBJ2-4; D may be TRBD2 (7 bases). The CDR3 sequence is 17 residues long. Between the trimmed V and J ends, which lost 3 bases and 5 bases, there was a span of 20 bases. Germline CDR1 and CDR2: MGHRA and YSYEKL.